Following are 15 T cell receptor beta chains from one sample sequenced in a study of Ad26.COV2.S vaccination and SARS-CoV-2 variants. Treatment given: 15 to 20 received Ad26.COV2.S at low or high dose, single or two shots; about 5 received placebo; per-sample allocation not given. Sampling happened 63 days after the first vaccine or placebo injection. Profiling relied on immunoSEQ multiplex PCR, and the TCRdb table lists in-frame clones only, not all of them. This sample yields 250,000 to 300,000 clones, of which about 89% are seen a single time; roughly 3.5% belongs to the top ten. Here the sequenced sample was peripheral blood, taken in a trial of Ad26.COV2.S vaccine versus placebo. The receptors were sampled from a person aged 18-60 years who received the Ad26.COV2.S COVID-19 vaccine or a placebo.

The chain combines TRBV27 with TRBJ1-2; weak D call: TRBD1 (5 bases). The CDR3 is made up of 18 amino acids. The V and J ends lost 5 bases and 4 bases respectively, with 26 bases between them. Germline CDR1 MNHEY, CDR2 SMNVEV (reference sequence). The CDR3 is CASSNPHMKGFTIYGYTF. The CDR3 nucleotides are TGTGCCAGCAGTAACCCCCACATGAAGGGGTTCACGATCTATGGCTACACCTTC.

In this sample, this clone turned up many times. The sample holds other DNA sequences that translate to the same CDR3. The chain uses TRBV12-3 or TRBV12-4 and TRBJ2-7; D gene unclear. V was shortened by 1 base and J by 3 bases, with 7 bases between the two germline ends. This CDR3 has 13 amino acids. The CDR3 sequence is CASSLGLSYEQYF. The CDR3 DNA reads TGTGCCAGCAGTTTAGGACTGAGCTACGAGCAGTACTTC.

The chain uses TRBV30 and TRBJ1-6; 7 bases fit TRBD1. Trimming took 3 bases from V and 1 from J; bases not matched to a gene: 6. Germline assignment: CDR1 GTSNPN and CDR2 SVGIG (reference sequence). The CDR3 contains 16 residues. The CDR3: CAWRNSTGSYNSPLHF. The DNA for the CDR3 is TGTGCCTGGAGGAACTCGACAGGGTCCTATAATTCACCCCTCCACTTT. The entire variable domain, with the rest obtained from reference TRBV30 and TRBJ1-6, is as follows: SQTIHQWPATLVQPVGSPLSLECTVEGTSNPNLYWYRQAAGRGLQLLFYSVGIGQISSEVPQNLSASRPQDRQFILSSKKLLLSDSGFYLCAWRNSTGSYNSPLHFGNGTRLTVT.

This clone was picked up a small number of times. The chain is built from TRBV25-1 and TRBJ2-7, with TRBD2 as a possible D gene (6 bases). The CDR3 loop spans 13 amino acids. Germline CDR1 is MGHDK and CDR2 is SYGVNS. V was shortened by 2 bases and J by 6 bases, with 11 bases between the two germline ends. The CDR3, as DNA: TGTGCCAGCAGTGAACGCCGGGACTCCGAGCAGTACTTC. Protein product: CASSERRDSEQYF.

The chain employs TRBV10-3 and TRBJ2-7; D perhaps matches TRBD1 (6 bases). CDR1 and CDR2 (germline): ENHRY, SYGVKD. This CDR3 contains 14 residues. Trimming removed 4 bases from V and 0 bases from J, with 10 bases in between. CDR3 nucleotides: TGTGCCATCAGTGTTGGGACATCCTCCTACGAGCAGTACTTC. This translates into CAISVGTSSYEQYF.

The chain joins TRBV6-5 to TRBJ2-6; D unclear. The CDR3 contains 14 residues. The V and J ends lost 6 bases and 0 bases respectively, with 6 bases between them. The germline V gene has CDR1 MNHEY and CDR2 SVGAGI. CDR3 in amino acids: CASRTSSGANVLTF. The CDR3 DNA is TGTGCCAGCAGGACAAGCTCTGGGGCCAACGTCCTGACTTTC.

This chain uses TRBV3-1 (or the pseudogene TRBV3-2) with TRBJ1-1; no definite D call. Per the germline V gene, CDR1 is LGHDT and CDR2 is YNNKEL (reference sequence). The CDR3 extends over 13 amino acids. The V gene lost 4 bases and the J gene lost 4 bases, with 10 bases spanning the gap. CDR3 coding DNA: TGTGCCAGCAGCCGGACCGTTCTCACTGAAGCTTTCTTT. Translated: CASSRTVLTEAFF.

The V gene is TRBV5-6, the J gene TRBJ1-2; the D is unclear. V was trimmed by 2 bases and J by 2 bases, leaving 10 bases between them. This CDR3 has 14 residues. CDR1 and CDR2 from the germline V gene are SGHDT and YYEEEE. DNA of the CDR3: TGTGCCAGCAGCTTAGGCAGCCCCAACTATGGCTACACCTTC. It specifies CASSLGSPNYGYTF.

The gene calls are TRBV5-1 and TRBJ2-2; 7 positions agree with TRBD1. There are 17 residues in the CDR3. V was clipped by 4 bases and J by 0 bases; unmatched bases: 9. Per the germline V gene, CDR1 is SGHRS and CDR2 is YFSETQ. The chain's CDR3 is CASSDLAGTANTGELFF. Here the CDR3 DNA reads TGCGCCAGCAGCGACCTTGCCGGGACAGCGAACACCGGGGAGCTGTTTTTT.

The chain carries TRBV12-3 or TRBV12-4 and TRBJ2-1; D unclear. This CDR3 has 13 amino acids. Trimming removed 6 bases from V and 6 bases from J, with 12 bases in between. For the CDR3, the DNA is TGTGCCAGCAGAGGGCAAGCTGTCAATGAGCAGTTCTTC. Encoded protein: CASRGQAVNEQFF.

The rearrangement uses TRBV6-2 or TRBV6-3 and TRBJ2-2; a weak D match, TRBD2 (5 bases). The germline V and J ends were trimmed by 6 bases and 1 base, with 12 bases remaining between them. The germline gives CDR1 MNHEY, CDR2 SVGEGT. The CDR3 extends over 15 amino acids. CDR3 nucleotides: TGTGCCAGCAGCCCAGGAGGTCAGAACACCGGGGAGCTGTTTTTT. Translated: CASSPGGQNTGELFF.

The chain has TRBV3-1 (or the pseudogene TRBV3-2) and TRBJ1-4; no definite D call. V lost 2 bases and J 8 bases, leaving 15 bases between the germline ends. CDR1 is LGHDT and CDR2 is YNNKEL in the germline V gene (reference sequence). The CDR3 covers 15 residues. The CDR3 nucleotides are TGTGCCAGCAGCCAATACCCCCGGGAAGGGGAAAAACTGTTTTTT. This codes for CASSQYPREGEKLFF.

The chain carries TRBV2 and TRBJ1-2, with D perhaps TRBD1 (5 bases). Germline V gene sequence: CDR1 SNHLY, CDR2 FYNNEI. This CDR3 has 14 residues. Between the trimmed V and J ends, which lost 5 bases and 5 bases, there was a span of 15 bases. Here the CDR3 reads CASSLRDGPYGYTF. The CDR3 nucleotides are TGTGCCAGCAGTTTACGGGACGGACCTTATGGCTACACCTTC. The complete variable domain, with remaining parts taken from reference TRBV2 and TRBJ1-2, reads EPEVTQTPSHQVTQMGQEVILRCVPISNHLYFYWYRQILGQKVEFLVSFYNNEISEKSEIFDDQFSVERPDGSNFTLKIRSTKLEDSAMYFCASSLRDGPYGYTFGSGTRLTVV.

The rearrangement uses TRBV7-2 and TRBJ1-1, with a tentative D call TRBD1 (5 bases). Germline CDR1 SGHTA, CDR2 FQGNSA. The CDR3 contains 13 residues. Trimming pared 8 bases from V and 1 base from J, leaving 11 bases between. In DNA form, the CDR3 reads TGTGCCAGCGGATATACAGGGAACACTGAAGCTTTCTTT. Protein sequence: CASGYTGNTEAFF.

This rearrangement joins TRBV5-1 to TRBJ1-1, with 7 bases aligning to TRBD1. The V segment lost 3 bases and the J segment 4 bases; nucleotides outside the gene matches: 9. Germline V gives CDR1 SGHRS, CDR2 YFSETQ. This CDR3 has 15 residues. This CDR3 is CASSSGQPGGTEAFF. CDR3 in DNA: TGCGCCAGCAGCTCGGGACAGCCGGGGGGCACTGAAGCTTTCTTT.